The clone carrying this T cell receptor beta chain was observed a handful of times. V gave up 2 bases and J gave up 1 base, with 14 bases separating them. The length of the CDR3 is 15 residues. CDR1 and CDR2 from the germline V gene are GTSNPN and SVGIG (reference sequence). The sample belongs to a study of somatic mutations in cytotoxic T cells in rheumatoid arthritis. Measured with immunoSEQ multiplex PCR; TCRdb has only the in-frame clones, and not every one. The sample has about 15,000 clones; 75% to 95% are singletons. The sequenced material came from CD4+ T cells sorted from blood. This chain connects TRBV30 to TRBJ1-1; TRBD1 is a possible D gene (6 bases). The TCR sequence derives from a man aged 70-80 years with rheumatoid arthritis. CDR3 sequence reads: CAWSSRGTGNTEAFF. Here the CDR3 DNA reads TGTGCCTGGAGTTCTAGGGGGACGGGGAACACTGAAGCTTTCTTT.